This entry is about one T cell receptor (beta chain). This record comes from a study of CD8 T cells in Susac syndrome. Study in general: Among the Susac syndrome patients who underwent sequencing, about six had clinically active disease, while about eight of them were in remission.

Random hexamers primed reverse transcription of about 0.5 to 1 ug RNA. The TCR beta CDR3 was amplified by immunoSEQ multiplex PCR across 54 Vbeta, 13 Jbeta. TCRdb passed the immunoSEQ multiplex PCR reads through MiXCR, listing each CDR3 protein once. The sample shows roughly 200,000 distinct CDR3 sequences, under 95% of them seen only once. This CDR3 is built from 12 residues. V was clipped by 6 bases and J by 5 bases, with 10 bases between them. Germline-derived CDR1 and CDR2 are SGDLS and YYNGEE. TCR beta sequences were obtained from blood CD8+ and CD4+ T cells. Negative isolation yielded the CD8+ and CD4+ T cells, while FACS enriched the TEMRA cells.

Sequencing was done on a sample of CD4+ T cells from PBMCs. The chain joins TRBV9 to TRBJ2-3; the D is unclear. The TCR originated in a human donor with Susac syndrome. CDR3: CASTSSRDTQYF. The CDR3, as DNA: TGTGCCAGCACCTCATCCAGAGATACGCAGTATTTT. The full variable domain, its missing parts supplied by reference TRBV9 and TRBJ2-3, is DSGVTQTPKHLITATGQRVTLRCSPRSGDLSVYWYQQSLDQGLQFLIQYYNGEERAKGNILERFSAQQFPDLHSELNLSSLELGDSALYFCASTSSRDTQYFGPGTRLTVL.